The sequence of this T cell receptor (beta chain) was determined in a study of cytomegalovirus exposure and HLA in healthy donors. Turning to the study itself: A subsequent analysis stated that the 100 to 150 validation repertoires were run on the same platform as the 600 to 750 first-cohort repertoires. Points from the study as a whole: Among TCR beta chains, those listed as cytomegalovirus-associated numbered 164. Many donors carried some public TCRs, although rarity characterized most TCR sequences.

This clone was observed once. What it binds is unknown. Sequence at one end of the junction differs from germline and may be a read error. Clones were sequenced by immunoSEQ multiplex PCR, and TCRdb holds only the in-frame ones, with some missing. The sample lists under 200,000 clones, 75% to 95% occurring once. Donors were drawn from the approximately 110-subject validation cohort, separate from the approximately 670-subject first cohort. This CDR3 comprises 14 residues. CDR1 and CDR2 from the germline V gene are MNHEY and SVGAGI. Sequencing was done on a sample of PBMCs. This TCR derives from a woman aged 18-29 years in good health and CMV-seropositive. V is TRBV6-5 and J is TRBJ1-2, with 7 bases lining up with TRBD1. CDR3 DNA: TGTGCCAGTAGTTTTTACGGACAGGCCTATGGCTACACCTTC. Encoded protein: CASSFYGQAYGYTF.